This TCR beta chain stems from a study of blood T cells in healthy people across ages. Whole-study context: Template switching recovered approximately one barcoded beta molecule for every two T cells. Study-wide points: As age increased, TCR beta diversity per million T cells fell in a roughly linear fashion.

A few counts support this clonotype. Its antigen is not identified. A second PCR, run for about 7 to 11 cycles, used a sample-barcoded 5' primer plus a J-beta primer mix. There were at least 2.5 million CDR3-containing paired-end reads obtained from each sample. TCRdb used MiXCR to reprocess the 5' RACE reads, holding one entry per CDR3 protein. The data hold roughly 1 million distinct CDR3 sequences, with roughly 24% observed a single time. The CDR3 contains 12 residues. CDR1 and CDR2 from the germline V gene are SEHNR and FQNEAQ (reference sequence). Between the trimmed V and J ends, which lost 6 bases and 8 bases, there was a span of 10 bases. The sample was also linked to a second study, of T cells of mothers and their children. That study reports: Six children, together with their three healthy Caucasian mothers, made up the donors.

This clonotype was obtained from a girl aged 2-10 years in good health. The sequenced sample consisted of blood. The rearrangement links TRBV7-9 to TRBJ1-4, with D perhaps TRBD1 (6 bases). The chain's CDR3 is CASRGDNEKLFF. CDR3 DNA: TGTGCCAGCAGAGGGGACAACGAAAAACTGTTTTTT.